This TCR beta chain originates from a study of beta chain features in type 1 diabetes. Background on the study: Sorted cells, 107,917,701 in number, were examined across all samples. Findings and limits, study-wide: TCRB CDR3 length was moderately but significantly reduced in all four CD4+ subsets of Type 1 diabetes patients. It was among patients, rather than healthy donors, that naive, central memory and Treg TCRB repertoires appeared more similar.

TCRB transcripts that were expressed got sequenced, as all of the isolated RNA had been reverse transcribed. Around 3.9 million reads on average were seen across naive, central memory and regulatory T cell samples. Clones were sequenced by immunoSEQ multiplex PCR, and TCRdb holds only the in-frame ones, with some missing. The repertoire includes roughly 400,000 clones, 9.6% of them detected once, and 0.55% to 0.75% sits in the top ten. This CDR3 region has 10 residues. The V gene lost 5 bases and the J gene lost 6 bases, with 5 bases spanning the gap. Germline V gene sequence: CDR1 DFQATT, CDR2 SNEGSKA (reference sequence). To note about this clone: Its antigen is currently unknown.

The sample was central memory CD4+ T cells from blood. This TCR was sampled from a man aged 25-45 years with type 1 diabetes. The chain uses TRBV20-1 and TRBJ1-5, with D hard to call. CDR3 sequence reads: CSAGPQPQHF. DNA for the CDR3: TGCAGTGCTGGCCCTCAGCCCCAGCATTTT.